What follows describes a single TCR beta chain. Antigen: not known. Via MiXCR, TCRdb re-called the RT-PCR reads, giving one row per CDR3 protein. The sample has 650,000 to 700,000 distinct CDR3 sequences, around 16% seen once. The data were obtained in a study of response to subunit inactivated influenza vaccine. Overall study findings and caveats: The authors suggested that few new T cells are recruited per seasonal influenza vaccination.

This CDR3 is built from 15 residues. V shed 0 bases and J shed 8 bases, with 13 bases lying between them. The TCR originated in a man aged 45-60 years who received an inactivated influenza vaccine. The source was PBMCs from blood, collected 11 to 12 days after vaccination. The rearrangement uses TRBV12-3 or TRBV12-4 and TRBJ1-4; possibly TRBD1 for D (5 bases). Written as DNA, the CDR3 is TGTGCCAGCAGTTTAGCACGGGCAGGGATGGAAAAACTGTTTTTT. It specifies CASSLARAGMEKLFF.